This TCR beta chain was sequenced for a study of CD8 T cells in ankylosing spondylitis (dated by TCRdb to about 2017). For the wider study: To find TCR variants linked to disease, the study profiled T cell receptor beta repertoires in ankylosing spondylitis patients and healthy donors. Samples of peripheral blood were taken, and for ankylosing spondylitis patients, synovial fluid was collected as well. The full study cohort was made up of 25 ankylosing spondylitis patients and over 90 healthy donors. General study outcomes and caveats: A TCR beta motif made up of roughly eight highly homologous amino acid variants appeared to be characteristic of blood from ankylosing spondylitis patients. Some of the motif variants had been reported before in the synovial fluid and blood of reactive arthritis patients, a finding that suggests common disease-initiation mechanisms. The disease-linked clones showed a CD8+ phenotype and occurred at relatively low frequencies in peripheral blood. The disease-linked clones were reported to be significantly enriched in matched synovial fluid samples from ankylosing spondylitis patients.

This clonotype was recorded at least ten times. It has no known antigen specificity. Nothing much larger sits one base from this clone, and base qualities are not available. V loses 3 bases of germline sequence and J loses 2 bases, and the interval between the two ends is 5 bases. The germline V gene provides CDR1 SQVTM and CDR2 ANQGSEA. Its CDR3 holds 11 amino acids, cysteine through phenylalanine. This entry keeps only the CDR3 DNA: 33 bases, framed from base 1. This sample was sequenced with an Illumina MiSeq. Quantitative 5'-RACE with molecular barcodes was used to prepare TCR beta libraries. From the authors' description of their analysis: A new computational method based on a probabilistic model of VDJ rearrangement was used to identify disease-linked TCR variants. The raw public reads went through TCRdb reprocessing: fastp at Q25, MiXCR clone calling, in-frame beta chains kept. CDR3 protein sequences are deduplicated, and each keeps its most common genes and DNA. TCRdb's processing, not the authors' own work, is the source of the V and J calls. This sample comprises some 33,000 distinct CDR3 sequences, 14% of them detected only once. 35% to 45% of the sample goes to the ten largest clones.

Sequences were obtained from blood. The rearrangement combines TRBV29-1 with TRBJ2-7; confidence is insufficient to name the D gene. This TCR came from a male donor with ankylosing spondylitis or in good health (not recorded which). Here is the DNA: TGCAGCGTTGAGGTGGCCTACGAGCAGTACTTC. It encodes CSVEVAYEQYF.